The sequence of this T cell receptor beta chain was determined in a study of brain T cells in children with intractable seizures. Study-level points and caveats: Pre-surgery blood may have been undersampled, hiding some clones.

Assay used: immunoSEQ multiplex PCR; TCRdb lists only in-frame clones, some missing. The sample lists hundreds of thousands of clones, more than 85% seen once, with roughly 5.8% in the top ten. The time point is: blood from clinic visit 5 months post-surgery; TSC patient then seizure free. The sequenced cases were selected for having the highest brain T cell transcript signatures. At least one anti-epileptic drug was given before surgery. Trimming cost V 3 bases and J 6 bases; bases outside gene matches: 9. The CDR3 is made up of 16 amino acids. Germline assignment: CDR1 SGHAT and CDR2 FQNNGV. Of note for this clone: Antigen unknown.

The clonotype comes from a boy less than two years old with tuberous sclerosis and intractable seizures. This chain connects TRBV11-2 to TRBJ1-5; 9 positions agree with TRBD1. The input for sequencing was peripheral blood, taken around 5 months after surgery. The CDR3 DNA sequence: TGTGCCAGCAGCTTGGTTGCCGGGACAGGGAGTCAGCCCCAGCATTTT. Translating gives CASSLVAGTGSQPQHF.